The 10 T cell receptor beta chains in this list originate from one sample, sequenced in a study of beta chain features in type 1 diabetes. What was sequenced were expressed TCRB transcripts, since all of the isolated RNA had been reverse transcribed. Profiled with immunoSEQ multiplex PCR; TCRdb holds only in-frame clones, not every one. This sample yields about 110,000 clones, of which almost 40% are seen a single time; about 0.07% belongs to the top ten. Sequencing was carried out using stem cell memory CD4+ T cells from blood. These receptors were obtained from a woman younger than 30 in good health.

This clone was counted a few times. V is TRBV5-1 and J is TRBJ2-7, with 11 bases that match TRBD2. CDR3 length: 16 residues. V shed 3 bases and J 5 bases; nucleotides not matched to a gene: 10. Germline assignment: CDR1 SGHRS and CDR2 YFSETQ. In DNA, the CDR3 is TGCGCCAGCAGCTCCGGGATCACTAGCGGGAGTCACGAGCAGTACTTC. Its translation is CASSSGITSGSHEQYF.

The CDR3 here is CASSQDWGGGAYEQYF. CDR3 nucleotide sequence: TGCGCCAGCAGCCAAGATTGGGGAGGGGGGGCCTACGAGCAGTACTTC. The V call is TRBV4-1, the J call TRBJ2-7, with a weak D call TRBD2 (7 bases). The CDR3 length is 16 residues. Germline CDR1 is MGHRA and CDR2 is YSYEKL. V was trimmed by 0 bases and J by 2 bases, leaving 14 bases between them.

CDR3 amino acids: CASSLRIQGYLYF. The CDR3 region has the DNA TGTGCCAGCAGTTTGAGAATCCAGGGTTATCTGTACTTC. The gene calls are TRBV28 and TRBJ2-7; D might be TRBD1 (5 bases). Looked up from germline, CDR1 is MDHEN and CDR2 is SYDVKM. Trimming took off 3 bases at V and 12 bases at J, with 18 bases between the two ends. The CDR3 length is 13 residues.

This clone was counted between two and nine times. As DNA, the CDR3 is TGCGCCAGCAGCTTGGACACCCCGAACGAGCAGTACTTC. As protein: CASSLDTPNEQYF. V and J are TRBV5-1 and TRBJ2-7, with no clear D. CDR1 and CDR2 from the germline V gene are SGHRS and YFSETQ. V shed 0 bases and J shed 5 bases, with 9 bases lying between them. The CDR3 covers 13 residues.

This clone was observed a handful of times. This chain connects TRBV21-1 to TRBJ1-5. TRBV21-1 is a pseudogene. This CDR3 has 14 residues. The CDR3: CASSARRRNQPQHF. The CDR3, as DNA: TGTGCCAGCTCTGCCAGGAGGCGCAATCAGCCCCAGCATTTT.

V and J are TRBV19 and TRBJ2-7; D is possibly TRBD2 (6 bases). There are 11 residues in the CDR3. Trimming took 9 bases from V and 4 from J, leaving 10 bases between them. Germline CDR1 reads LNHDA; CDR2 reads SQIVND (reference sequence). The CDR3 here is CASRGGYEQYF. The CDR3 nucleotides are TGTGCCAGCCGCGGAGGGTACGAGCAGTACTTC.

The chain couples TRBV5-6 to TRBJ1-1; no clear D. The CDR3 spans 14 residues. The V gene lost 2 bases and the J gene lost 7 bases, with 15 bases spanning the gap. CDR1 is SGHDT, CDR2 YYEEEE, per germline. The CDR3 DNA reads TGTGCCAGCAGCTTTCAAGACGGGGTCCGTGAAGCTTTCTTT. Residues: CASSFQDGVREAFF. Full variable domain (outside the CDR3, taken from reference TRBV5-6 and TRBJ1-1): DAGVTQSPTHLIKTRGQQVTLRCSPKSGHDTVSWYQQALGQGPQFIFQYYEEEERQRGNFPDRFSGHQFPNYSSELNVNALLLGDSALYLCASSFQDGVREAFFGQGTRLTVV.

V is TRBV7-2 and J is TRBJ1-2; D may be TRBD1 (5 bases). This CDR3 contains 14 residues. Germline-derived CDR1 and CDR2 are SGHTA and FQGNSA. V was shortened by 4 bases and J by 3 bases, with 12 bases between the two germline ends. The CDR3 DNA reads TGTGCCAGCAGCTGGAGACAGCCACACTATGGCTACACCTTC. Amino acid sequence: CASSWRQPHYGYTF. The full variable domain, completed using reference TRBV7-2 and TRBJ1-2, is GAGVSQSPSNKVTEKGKDVELRCDPISGHTALYWYRQSLGQGLEFLIYFQGNSAPDKSGLPSDRFSAERTGGSVSTLTIQRTQQEDSAVYLCASSWRQPHYGYTFGSGTRLTVV.

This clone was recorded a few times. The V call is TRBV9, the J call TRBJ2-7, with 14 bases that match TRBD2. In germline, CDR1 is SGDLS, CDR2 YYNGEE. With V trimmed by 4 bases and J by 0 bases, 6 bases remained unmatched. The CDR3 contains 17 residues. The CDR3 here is CASSTGTSGSFSYEQYF. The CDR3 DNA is TGTGCCAGCAGCACCGGGACTAGCGGGAGCTTCTCCTACGAGCAGTACTTC. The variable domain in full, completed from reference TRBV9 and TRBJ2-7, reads DSGVTQTPKHLITATGQRVTLRCSPRSGDLSVYWYQQSLDQGLQFLIQYYNGEERAKGNILERFSAQQFPDLHSELNLSSLELGDSALYFCASSTGTSGSFSYEQYFGPGTRLTVT.

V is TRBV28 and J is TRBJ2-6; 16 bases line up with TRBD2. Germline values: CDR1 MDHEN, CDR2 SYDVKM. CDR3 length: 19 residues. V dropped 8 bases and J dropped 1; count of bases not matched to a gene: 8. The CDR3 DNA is TGTGCCAGCGGGGGACTAGCGGGAGGGTTTGGGTCTGGGGCCAACGTCCTGACTTTC. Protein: CASGGLAGGFGSGANVLTF.